A selection of T cell receptor beta chains follows, all from one sample in a study of tumor-infiltrating lymphocytes in oesophageal squamous cell carcinoma. Each CDR3 protein gets one entry after TCRdb re-called the PCR reads with MiXCR. There are under 20,000 distinct CDR3 sequences in the sample; roughly 53% occur only once, and about a quarter lies in the top ten. Source material: esophageal tumor tissue. The receptors here all came from a male donor with esophageal squamous cell carcinoma. CDR3s include the opening cysteine and the closing phenylalanine or tryptophan. D genes are given only for firm matches. Size values are once, few and many counts, or a class for expanded clones, and some rows have none.

clone size	V gene	J gene	D gene	CDR3 DNA	CDR3 protein
NA	TRBV6-1	TRBJ2-5	NA	TGTGCCAGCAGTGAAGTGGGCGGAGCCCAAGAGACCCAGTACTTC	CASSEVGGAQETQYF
many	TRBV19	TRBJ1-2	NA	TGTGCCAGTAGTATGCGGCAGAACTATGGCTACACCTTC	CASSMRQNYGYTF
many	TRBV5-1	TRBJ1-2	TRBD1	TGCGCCAGCAGAATTGGACAGGGGCAGGGCTACACCTTC	CASRIGQGQGYTF
NA	TRBV5-1	TRBJ2-7	TRBD1	TGCGCCAGCAGATCGGACAGGGGAAATGGCGAGCAGTACTTC	CASRSDRGNGEQYF
medium-sized	TRBV7-2	TRBJ2-3	NA	TGTGCCAGCAGCTTAGATGGTAGCAGAGATACGCAGTATTTT	CASSLDGSRDTQYF
NA	TRBV7-6	TRBJ2-5	NA	TGTGCTAGCAGCCATGGGGCTTTCGGTGAGCAGTACTTC	CASSHGAFGEQYF
NA	TRBV7-9	TRBJ1-6	NA	TGTGCCAGCAGCTTAGCCGTTGGGAGGTCGACCGAGCAGTACTTT	CASSLAVGRSTEQYF
few	TRBV7-8	TRBJ2-1	NA	TGTGCCAGCAGCTTAGGCTACGTGGGGAATGAGCAGTTCTTC	CASSLGYVGNEQFF
NA	TRBV6-9	TRBJ2-4	NA	TGTGCCAGCAGAGGGGCAGAGCAGTACTTC	CASRGAEQYF
NA	TRBV19	TRBJ2-3	NA	TGTGCCAGTAGTTTCAGGACTACCGGTACGCAGTATTTT	CASSFRTTGTQYF
NA	TRBV5-6	TRBJ1-2	TRBD1	TGTGCCAGCAGCTTGGCCGATGTGACAGGGGGCGCGGGTGGCTACACCTTC	CASSLADVTGGAGGYTF
NA	TRBV12-3/TRBV12-4	TRBJ1-2	NA	TGTGCCAGCAGTTCCCTGAGTCAAAACTATGGCTACACCTTC	CASSSLSQNYGYTF
medium-sized	TRBV2	TRBJ2-5	TRBD2	TGTGCCAGCAGTGAATCTGGCCGGACTAGCGGGAAGGAGACCCAGTACTTC	CASSESGRTSGKETQYF
NA	TRBV6-6	TRBJ2-2	NA	TGTGCCAGCAGTTACTCGAACGGAGGGGCGGACCGAGGGGCCGGGGAGCTGTTTTTT	CASSYSNGGADRGAGELFF
NA	TRBV6-5	TRBJ2-4	TRBD2	TGTGCCAGCAGTGTTGGGTTAGCGGGAGGTGGGGGAACTTACGAGCAGTACTTT	CASSVGLAGGGGTYEQYF
once	TRBV19	TRBJ1-5	NA	TGTGCCAGTAGTGTACTAGGGGCGCTTAACAATCAGCCCCAGCATTTT	CASSVLGALNNQPQHF
medium-sized	TRBV7-2	TRBJ2-7	NA	TGTGCCAGCAGCCCCGACAGGTCCTACGAGCAGTACTTC	CASSPDRSYEQYF
once	TRBV7-4	TRBJ2-1	NA	TGTGCCAGCAGCCAGAACGGGCCTGCGGGTGAGCAGTTCTTC	CASSQNGPAGEQFF
NA	TRBV7-4	TRBJ2-5	NA	TGTGCCAGCAGCTCCGAATGGGAGACCCAGTACTTC	CASSSEWETQYF
NA	TRBV5-3	TRBJ2-7	NA	TGTGCCAGCATCTTGCGGACGGGTACAGATACGCAGTACTTC	CASILRTGTDTQYF
medium-sized	TRBV7-2	TRBJ2-3	NA	TGTGCCAGCAGCTTAGGGGCTAGCACAGATACGCAGTATTTT	CASSLGASTDTQYF
many	TRBV7-8	TRBJ2-3	TRBD2	TGTGCCAGCAGCTTTCGCGGGAGAGGCCCAGATACGCAGTATTTT	CASSFRGRGPDTQYF
NA	TRBV30	TRBJ1-4	NA	TGTGCCTGGAGTTATGGGCTAGGTGAAAAACTGTTTTTT	CAWSYGLGEKLFF
medium-sized	TRBV7-6	TRBJ2-7	TRBD2	TGTGCCAGCAGCTTAGAACTAGCGGGAGCGGGGGAGCAGTACTTC	CASSLELAGAGEQYF
NA	TRBV7-6	TRBJ1-1	NA	TGTGCCAGCAGCGAAAAGACAGTGAACACTGAAGCTTTCTTT	CASSEKTVNTEAFF